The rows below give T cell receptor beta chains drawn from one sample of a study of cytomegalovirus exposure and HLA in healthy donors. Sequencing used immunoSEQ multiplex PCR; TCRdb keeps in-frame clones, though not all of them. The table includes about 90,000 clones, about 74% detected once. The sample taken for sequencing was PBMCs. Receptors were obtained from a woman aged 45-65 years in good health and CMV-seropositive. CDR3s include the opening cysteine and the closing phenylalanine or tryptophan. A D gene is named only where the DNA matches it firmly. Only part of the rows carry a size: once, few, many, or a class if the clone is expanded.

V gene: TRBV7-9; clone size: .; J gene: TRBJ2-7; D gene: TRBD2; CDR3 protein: CASSWIAGSSYEQYF; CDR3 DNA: TGTGCCAGCAGCTGGATAGCGGGGAGCTCCTACGAGCAGTACTTC
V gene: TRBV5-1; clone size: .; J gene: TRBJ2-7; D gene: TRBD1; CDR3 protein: CASRDDRGTSEQYF; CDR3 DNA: TGCGCCAGCAGGGATGACAGGGGGACATCCGAGCAGTACTTC
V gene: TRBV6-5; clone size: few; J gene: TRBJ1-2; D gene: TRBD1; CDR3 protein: CASSLTGQGPYGYTF; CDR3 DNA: TGTGCCAGCAGTTTAACAGGACAGGGGCCCTATGGCTACACCTTC
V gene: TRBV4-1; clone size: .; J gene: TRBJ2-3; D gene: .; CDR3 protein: CASSQVTSTDTQYF; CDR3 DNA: TGCGCCAGCAGCCAAGTGACTAGCACAGATACGCAGTATTTT
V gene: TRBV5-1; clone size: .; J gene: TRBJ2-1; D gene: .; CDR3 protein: CASSPSGSSSYNEQFF; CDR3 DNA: TGCGCCAGCAGCCCATCGGGGTCGAGCTCCTACAATGAGCAGTTCTTC
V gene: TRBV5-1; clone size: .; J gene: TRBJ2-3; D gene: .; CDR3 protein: CASSPRTGPITTDTQYF; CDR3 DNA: TGCGCCAGCAGCCCTCGCACAGGACCTATAACAACAGATACGCAGTATTTT
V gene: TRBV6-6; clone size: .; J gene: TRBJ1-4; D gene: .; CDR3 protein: CARGTLGNNEKLFF; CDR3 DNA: TGTGCCAGGGGGACACTAGGGAATAATGAAAAACTGTTTTTT
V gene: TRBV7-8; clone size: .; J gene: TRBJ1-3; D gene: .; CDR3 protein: CASSLISRQGGNTIYF; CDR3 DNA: TGTGCCAGCAGCTTAATCTCGCGTCAGGGTGGAAACACCATATATTTT
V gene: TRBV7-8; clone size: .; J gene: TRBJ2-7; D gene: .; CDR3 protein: CASSRGYEQYF; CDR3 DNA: TGTGCCAGCAGCCGCGGCTACGAGCAGTACTTC
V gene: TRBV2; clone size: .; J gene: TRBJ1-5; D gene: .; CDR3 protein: CASSRATGSNQPQHF; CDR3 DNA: TGTGCCAGCAGTAGGGCAACAGGGAGCAATCAGCCCCAGCATTTT
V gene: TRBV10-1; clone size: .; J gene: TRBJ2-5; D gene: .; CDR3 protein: CASSGTIKETQYF; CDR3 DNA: TGCGCCAGCAGTGGGACTATTAAAGAGACCCAGTACTTC
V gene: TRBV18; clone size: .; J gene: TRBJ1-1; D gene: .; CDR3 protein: CASSPEGLAFF; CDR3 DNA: TGTGCCAGCTCACCTGAGGGTTTGGCTTTCTTT
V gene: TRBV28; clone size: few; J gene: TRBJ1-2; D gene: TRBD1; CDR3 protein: CASVFWDRGYGYTF; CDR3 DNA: TGTGCCAGCGTATTCTGGGACAGGGGTTATGGCTACACCTTC
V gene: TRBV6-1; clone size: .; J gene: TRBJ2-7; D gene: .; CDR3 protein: CASSEAIEVPSYEQYF; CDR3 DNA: TGTGCCAGCAGTGAAGCGATCGAGGTCCCCTCCTACGAGCAGTACTTC
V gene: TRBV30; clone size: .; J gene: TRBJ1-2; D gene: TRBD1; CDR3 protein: CAWRPGGSYGYTF; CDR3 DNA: TGTGCCTGGAGACCAGGGGGAAGCTATGGCTACACCTTC
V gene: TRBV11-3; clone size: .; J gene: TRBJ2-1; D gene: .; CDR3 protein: CASSLTGDYNEQFF; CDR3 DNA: TGTGCCAGCAGCTTAACCGGAGACTATAATGAGCAGTTCTTC
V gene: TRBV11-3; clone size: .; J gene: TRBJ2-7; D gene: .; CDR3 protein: CASSLFSDSPEQYF; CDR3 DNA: TGTGCCAGCAGCTTATTCTCCGACAGTCCCGAGCAGTACTTC
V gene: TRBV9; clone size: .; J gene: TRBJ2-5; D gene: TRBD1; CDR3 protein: CASSAGQDVETQYF; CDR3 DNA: TGTGCCAGCAGCGCGGGACAGGACGTGGAGACCCAGTACTTC
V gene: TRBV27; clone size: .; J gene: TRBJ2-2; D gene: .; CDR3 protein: CASHPGTYTGELFF; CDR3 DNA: TGTGCCAGCCACCCCGGGACATACACCGGGGAGCTGTTTTTT
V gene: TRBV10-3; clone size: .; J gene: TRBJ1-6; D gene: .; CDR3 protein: CAIRTDYSNSPLHF; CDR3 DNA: TGTGCCATTAGGACAGATTACTCAAATTCACCCCTCCACTTT
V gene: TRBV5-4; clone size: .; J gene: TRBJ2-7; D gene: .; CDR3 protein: CASSLSGSSYEQYF; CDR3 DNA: TGTGCCAGCAGCTTGTCCGGGAGCTCCTACGAGCAGTACTTC
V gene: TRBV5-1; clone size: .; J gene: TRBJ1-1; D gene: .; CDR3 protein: CASMISGPNTEAFF; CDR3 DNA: TGCGCCAGCATGATCTCAGGGCCGAACACTGAAGCTTTCTTT
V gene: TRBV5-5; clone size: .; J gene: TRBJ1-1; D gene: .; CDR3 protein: CASSLVPENTEAFF; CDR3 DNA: TGTGCCAGCAGCTTGGTGCCAGAGAACACTGAAGCTTTCTTT
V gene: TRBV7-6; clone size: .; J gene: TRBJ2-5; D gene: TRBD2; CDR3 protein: CASSPRTSVKTQYF; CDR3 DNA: TGTGCCAGCAGCCCCAGGACTAGCGTAAAGACCCAGTACTTC
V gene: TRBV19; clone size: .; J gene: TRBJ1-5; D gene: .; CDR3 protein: CASTSIRSYSNQPQHF; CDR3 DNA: TGTGCCAGTACCTCAATTCGGTCTTATAGCAATCAGCCCCAGCATTTT
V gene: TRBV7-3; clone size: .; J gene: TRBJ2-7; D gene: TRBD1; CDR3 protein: CASSPSGTGGARRHYEQYF; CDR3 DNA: TGTGCCAGCTCCCCCTCAGGGACAGGGGGCGCACGGCGTCATTACGAGCAGTACTTC
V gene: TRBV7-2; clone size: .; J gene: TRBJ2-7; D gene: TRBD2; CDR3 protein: CASMEDRPLAGEYEQYF; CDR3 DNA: TGTGCCAGCATGGAGGACAGACCCCTAGCGGGAGAATACGAGCAGTACTTC
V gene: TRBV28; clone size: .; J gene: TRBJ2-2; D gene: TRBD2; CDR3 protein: CASSYILRLAGGDGELFF; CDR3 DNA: TGTGCCAGCAGTTACATCCTCAGACTAGCGGGAGGGGACGGGGAGCTGTTTTTT
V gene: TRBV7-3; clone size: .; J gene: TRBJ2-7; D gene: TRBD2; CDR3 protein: CASSPKPSGIYEQYF; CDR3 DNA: TGTGCCAGCAGCCCAAAGCCTAGCGGGATATACGAGCAGTACTTC
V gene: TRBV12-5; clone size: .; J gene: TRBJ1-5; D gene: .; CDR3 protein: CASGLVKGGSQPQHF; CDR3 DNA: TGTGCTAGTGGTTTGGTAAAGGGGGGGAGTCAGCCCCAGCATTTT
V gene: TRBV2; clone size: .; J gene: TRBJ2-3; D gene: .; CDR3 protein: CASSEAITGNTDTQYF; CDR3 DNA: TGTGCCAGCAGTGAAGCTATTACAGGGAACACAGATACGCAGTATTTT
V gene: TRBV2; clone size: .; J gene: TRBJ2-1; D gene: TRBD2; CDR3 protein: CASSEARAAGGRYNEQFF; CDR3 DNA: TGTGCCAGCAGTGAAGCGCGGGCAGCGGGAGGTCGATACAATGAGCAGTTCTTC
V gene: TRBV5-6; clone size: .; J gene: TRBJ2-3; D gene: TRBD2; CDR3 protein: CASNGLAGTDTQYF; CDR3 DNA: TGTGCCAGCAACGGACTAGCGGGTACAGATACGCAGTATTTT
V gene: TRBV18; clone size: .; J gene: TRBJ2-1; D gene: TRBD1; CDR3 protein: CASFRDRGDNEQFF; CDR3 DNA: TGTGCCAGCTTCCGGGACAGGGGGGACAATGAGCAGTTCTTC
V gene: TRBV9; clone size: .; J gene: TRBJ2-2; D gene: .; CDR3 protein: CASSVGGASNTGELFF; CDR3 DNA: TGTGCCAGCAGCGTAGGCGGAGCCTCGAACACCGGGGAGCTGTTTTTT
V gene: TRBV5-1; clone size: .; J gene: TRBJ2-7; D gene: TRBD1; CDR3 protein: CASSLARGRDEQYF; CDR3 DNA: TGCGCCAGCAGCTTGGCTAGGGGGCGCGACGAGCAGTACTTC
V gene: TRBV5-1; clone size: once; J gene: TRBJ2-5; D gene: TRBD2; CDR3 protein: CASSAGAGDKTQYF; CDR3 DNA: TGCGCCAGCAGCGCGGGCGCGGGAGACAAGACCCAGTACTTC
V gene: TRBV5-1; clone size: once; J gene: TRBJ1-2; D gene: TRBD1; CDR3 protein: CASSLGGGQGGYGYTF; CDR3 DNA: TGCGCCAGCAGCTTGGGGGGGGGACAGGGAGGATACGGCTACACCTTC
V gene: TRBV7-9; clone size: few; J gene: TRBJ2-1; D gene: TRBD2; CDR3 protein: CASSPLSGRSYNEQFF; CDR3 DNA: TGTGCCAGCAGCCCGCTTAGCGGGAGATCCTACAATGAGCAGTTCTTC
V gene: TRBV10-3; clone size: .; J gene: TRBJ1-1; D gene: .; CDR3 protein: CAISGRGIGTEAFF; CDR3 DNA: TGTGCCATCAGTGGGCGGGGGATCGGCACTGAAGCTTTCTTT
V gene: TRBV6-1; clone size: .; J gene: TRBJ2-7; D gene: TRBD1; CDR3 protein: CASTSRDRGGREQYF; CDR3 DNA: TGTGCCAGCACCAGCCGGGACAGGGGGGGCAGGGAGCAGTACTTC
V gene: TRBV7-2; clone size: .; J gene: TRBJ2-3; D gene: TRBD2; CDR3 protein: CASKYAGGGTDTQYF; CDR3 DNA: TGTGCCAGCAAATATGCGGGAGGGGGCACAGATACGCAGTATTTT
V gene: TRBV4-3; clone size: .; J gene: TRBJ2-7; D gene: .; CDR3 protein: CASSQDWAQGEQYF; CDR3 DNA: TGCGCCAGCAGCCAAGATTGGGCGCAGGGCGAGCAGTACTTC
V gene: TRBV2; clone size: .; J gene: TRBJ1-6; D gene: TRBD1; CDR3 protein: CASNRDRENSPLHF; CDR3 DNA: TGTGCCAGCAATAGGGACAGGGAGAATTCACCCCTCCACTTT
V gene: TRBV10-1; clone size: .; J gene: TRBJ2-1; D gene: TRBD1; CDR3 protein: CASSGIRDSSYNEQFF; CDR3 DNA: TGCGCCAGCAGTGGAATCAGGGACAGCTCCTACAATGAGCAGTTCTTC
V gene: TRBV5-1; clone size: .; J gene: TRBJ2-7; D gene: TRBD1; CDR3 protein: CASSKELIGTGQNEQYF; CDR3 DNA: TGCGCCAGCAGCAAAGAGTTAATAGGGACAGGTCAAAACGAGCAGTACTTC
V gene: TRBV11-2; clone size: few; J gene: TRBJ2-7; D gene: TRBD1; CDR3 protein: CASSPGQEYEQYF; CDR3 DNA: TGTGCCAGCAGCCCCGGACAGGAATACGAGCAGTACTTC
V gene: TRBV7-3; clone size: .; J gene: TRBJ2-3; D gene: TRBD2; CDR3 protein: CASSPLAGVTDTQYF; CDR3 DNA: TGTGCCAGCAGCCCACTAGCGGGAGTGACAGATACGCAGTATTTT
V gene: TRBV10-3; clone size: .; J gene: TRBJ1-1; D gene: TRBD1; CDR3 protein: CAIGRQGLGTEAFF; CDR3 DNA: TGTGCCATCGGCAGACAGGGGCTCGGCACTGAAGCTTTCTTT
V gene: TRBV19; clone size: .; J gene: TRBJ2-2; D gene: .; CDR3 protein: CASSPSGLPNTGELFF; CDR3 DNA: TGTGCCAGTAGTCCCTCAGGACTCCCGAACACCGGGGAGCTGTTTTTT
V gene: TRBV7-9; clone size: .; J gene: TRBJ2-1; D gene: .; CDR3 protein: CASSPLEQFF; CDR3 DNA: TGTGCCAGCAGCCCCCTCGAGCAGTTCTTC